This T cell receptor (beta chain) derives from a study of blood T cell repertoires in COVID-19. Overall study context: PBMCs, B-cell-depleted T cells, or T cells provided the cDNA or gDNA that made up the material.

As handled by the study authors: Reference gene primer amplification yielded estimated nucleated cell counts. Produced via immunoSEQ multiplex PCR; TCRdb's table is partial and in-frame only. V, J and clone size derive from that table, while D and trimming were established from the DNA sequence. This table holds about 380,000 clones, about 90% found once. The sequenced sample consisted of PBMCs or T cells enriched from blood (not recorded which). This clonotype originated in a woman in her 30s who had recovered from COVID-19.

As DNA, the CDR3 is TGTGCCAGCAGTCCACAGGGGGAGGGTCAGCCCCAGCATTTT. It yields the protein CASSPQGEGQPQHF. The rearrangement links TRBV28 to TRBJ1-5, with 8 bases fitting TRBD1. CDR1 and CDR2 from the germline V gene are MDHEN and SYDVKM. This CDR3 contains 14 residues. The V gene end was trimmed by 5 bases and the J gene end by 6 bases; junction bases not matched to a gene: 6.